Presented here are 28 T cell receptor beta chains from one specimen sequenced in a study of control samples from healthy donors and cancer patients. Sequencing was performed with immunoSEQ multiplex PCR; in TCRdb, only in-frame clones are kept and a portion is missing. The data hold tens of thousands of clones, with 91% observed a single time. Sequenced sample: blood. All receptors derive from a man aged 25-45 years in good health.

This clone has just one count. The rearrangement links TRBV9 to TRBJ2-7; D could derive from TRBD1 or TRBD2 (5 bases each). This CDR3 is built from 14 residues. The germline V gene has CDR1 SGDLS and CDR2 YYNGEE. V was cut by 4 bases and J by 7 bases, with 18 bases left in between. CDR3 in DNA: TGTGCCAGCAGCCTACGTTGGGGGTATGAAGAGCAGTACTTC. Its protein product is CASSLRWGYEEQYF.

The chain has TRBV13 and TRBJ2-3; D is perhaps TRBD1 (5 bases). CDR3 size: 16 residues. Germline V gives CDR1 PRHDT, CDR2 FYEKMQ (reference sequence). Trimming pared 4 bases from V and 7 bases from J, leaving 21 bases between. The CDR3 region is CASSYSKDRDLHTQYF. The CDR3 DNA is TGTGCCAGCAGCTACAGTAAAGACAGAGATCTACATACGCAGTATTTT. Complete variable domain (other parts from reference TRBV13 and TRBJ2-3): AAGVIQSPRHLIKEKRETATLKCYPIPRHDTVYWYQQGPGQDPQFLISFYEKMQSDKGSIPDRFSAQQFSDYHSELNMSSLELGDSALYFCASSYSKDRDLHTQYFGPGTRLTVL.

This clone is a singleton in its sample. This sequence joins TRBV10-3 and TRBJ2-5, with no clear D. Trimming took off 0 bases at V and 5 bases at J, with 10 bases between the two ends. The germline CDR1 and CDR2 sequences are ENHRY and SYGVKD. There are 14 residues in the CDR3. CDR3 in amino acids: CAISESTGRETQYF. CDR3 nucleotide sequence: TGTGCCATCAGTGAGTCGACGGGCCGGGAGACCCAGTACTTC.

This chain links TRBV5-4 with TRBJ2-1, with TRBD1 as a possible D gene (5 bases). Trimming stripped 0 bases from V and 10 bases from J, with 5 bases between. The length of the CDR3 is 11 residues. Germline-derived CDR1 and CDR2 are SGHNT and YYREEE (reference sequence). The CDR3 reads CASSLGTEQFF. The DNA for the CDR3 is TGTGCCAGCAGCTTGGGGACAGAGCAGTTCTTC.

The chain combines TRBV9 with TRBJ1-3; D gene uncertain. The V gene's germline CDR1 is SGDLS and CDR2 YYNGEE. CDR3 length: 16 amino acids. V gave up 4 bases and J gave up 4 bases, with 18 bases separating them. The CDR3 coding sequence is TGTGCCAGCAGCCTCGAAGGCCAGAACCCAGGAAACACCATATATTTT. It is translated as CASSLEGQNPGNTIYF.

Here the CDR3 reads CASSLYDRGISNTEAFF. CDR3 DNA: TGTGCCAGCAGTTTATACGACAGGGGAATATCGAACACTGAAGCTTTCTTT. This sequence joins TRBV28 and TRBJ1-1; 8 bases align to TRBD1. Germline-derived CDR1 and CDR2 are MDHEN and SYDVKM. The CDR3 has 17 residues. Germline trimming cut 1 base from V and 1 base from J; bases unmatched to any gene: 8. The full variable domain, completed using reference TRBV28 and TRBJ1-1, is DVKVTQSSRYLVKRTGEKVFLECVQDMDHENMFWYRQDPGLGLRLIYFSYDVKMKEKGDIPEGYSVSREKKERFSLILESASTNQTSMYLCASSLYDRGISNTEAFFGQGTRLTVV.

With respect to this clone: The sample has other DNA sequences that encode this CDR3 too. J is TRBJ2-7 and V is TRBV5-1, with 7 nucleotides matching TRBD2. The germline gives CDR1 SGHRS, CDR2 YFSETQ. CDR3 length: 15 residues. Trimming cost V 0 bases and J 0 bases; bases outside gene matches: 3. As DNA, the CDR3 is TGCGCCAGCAGCTTGGTGGGGGGGAGCTCCTACGAGCAGTACTTC. This gives the protein CASSLVGGSSYEQYF. The whole variable domain, remainder taken from reference TRBV5-1 and TRBJ2-7, is KAGVTQTPRYLIKTRGQQVTLSCSPISGHRSVSWYQQTPGQGLQFLFEYFSETQRNKGNFPGRFSGRQFSNSRSEMNVSTLELGDSALYLCASSLVGGSSYEQYFGPGTRLTVT.

This clone was found a few times. The chain links TRBV5-1 to TRBJ2-2; possibly TRBD2 for D (6 bases). Deletions cut 6 bases from V and 0 bases from J, with 15 bases between. The germline CDR1 and CDR2 sequences are SGHRS and YFSETQ. The CDR3 spans 16 residues. As DNA, the CDR3 is TGCGCCAGCAAGACGGGAGAGAGCGCGAACACCGGGGAGCTGTTTTTT. It encodes CASKTGESANTGELFF.

By sample fraction, this clone is medium-sized (0.01 to 0.1%). CDR3 nucleotide sequence: TGTGCCAGCAGCGACCGACCGGGACAGGAAAGCTCCTACGAGCAGTACTTC. This codes for CASSDRPGQESSYEQYF. This chain uses TRBV9 with TRBJ2-7; 8 nucleotides align to TRBD1. The CDR3 covers 17 residues. Germline CDR1 SGDLS, CDR2 YYNGEE. V dropped 3 bases and J dropped 0; count of bases not matched to a gene: 11.

This clone was detected only a few times. J is TRBJ1-4 and V is TRBV12-3 or TRBV12-4; D is unresolved. The CDR3 runs 13 residues. V lost 2 bases to trimming and J lost 5 bases, with 6 bases between them. The CDR3 here is CASSLSGNEKLFF. The DNA of the CDR3 is TGTGCCAGCAGTTTATCCGGGAATGAAAAACTGTTTTTT.

This chain links TRBV14 with TRBJ2-1; D tentatively reads TRBD1 or TRBD2 (6 bases each). V was shortened by 3 bases and J by 5 bases, with 26 bases between the two germline ends. The CDR3 has 19 amino acids. CDR1 SGHDN and CDR2 FVKESK come from the germline V gene. CDR3 nucleotide sequence: TGTGCCAGCAGCCAGGGCACAATTAGCGGCCCCCGGGGGCACAATGAGCAGTTCTTC. Its translation: CASSQGTISGPRGHNEQFF.

The chain links TRBV30 to TRBJ2-1; 9 nucleotides agree with TRBD1. Germline CDR1 and CDR2: GTSNPN and SVGIG (reference sequence). This CDR3 is 13 amino acids long. The V gene end was trimmed by 5 bases and the J gene end by 5 bases; junction bases not matched to a gene: 4. CDR3 residues: CAWGTGSNNEQFF. The CDR3 DNA reads TGTGCCTGGGGGACAGGGAGTAACAATGAGCAGTTCTTC. The whole variable domain, filled in from reference TRBV30 and TRBJ2-1, reads SQTIHQWPATLVQPVGSPLSLECTVEGTSNPNLYWYRQAAGRGLQLLFYSVGIGQISSEVPQNLSASRPQDRQFILSSKKLLLSDSGFYLCAWGTGSNNEQFFGPGTRLTVL.

The rearrangement uses TRBV28 and TRBJ2-1, with no clear D. Trimming pared 8 bases from V and 12 bases from J, leaving 14 bases between. This CDR3 spans 11 amino acids. The V gene's germline CDR1 is MDHEN and CDR2 SYDVKM. The CDR3 coding sequence is TGTGCCAGCGTCGGCGACGGGCGGCAGTTCTTC. Translated, it gives CASVGDGRQFF. Full variable domain (rest looked up from reference TRBV28 and TRBJ2-1): DVKVTQSSRYLVKRTGEKVFLECVQDMDHENMFWYRQDPGLGLRLIYFSYDVKMKEKGDIPEGYSVSREKKERFSLILESASTNQTSMYLCASVGDGRQFFGPGTRLTVL.

The chain carries TRBV5-6 and TRBJ2-1; D is possibly TRBD1 or TRBD2 (5 bases each). V lost 3 bases and J 9 bases, leaving 13 bases between the germline ends. The CDR3 loop spans 13 amino acids. Germline V gene data show CDR1 as SGHDT and CDR2 as YYEEEE. The CDR3 region is CASSSPPGTEQFF. CDR3 nucleotides: TGTGCCAGCAGCTCACCCCCCGGGACTGAGCAGTTCTTC. Based on the CDR3 plus reference TRBV5-6 and TRBJ2-1, the full variable domain is DAGVTQSPTHLIKTRGQQVTLRCSPKSGHDTVSWYQQALGQGPQFIFQYYEEEERQRGNFPDRFSGHQFPNYSSELNVNALLLGDSALYLCASSSPPGTEQFFGPGTRLTVL.

This rearrangement joins TRBV28 to TRBJ1-4; TRBD1 matches 11 bases. J lost 5 bases, V lost 5 bases, and 4 bases had no gene match. Germline V CDR1 and CDR2: MDHEN, SYDVKM. The CDR3 spans 15 residues. The CDR3 bases are TGTGCCAGCAGTCGTGGGGACAGGGGGAATGAAAAACTGTTTTTT. Translation: CASSRGDRGNEKLFF.

The V gene is TRBV5-8, the J gene TRBJ1-2; D possibly corresponds to TRBD1 (6 bases). This CDR3 is 13 amino acids long. V was clipped by 4 bases and J by 5 bases, with 12 bases between them. CDR1 is SGHTS and CDR2 is YDEGEE in the germline V gene. The CDR3 region is CASSTTGQYGYTF. The CDR3 DNA reads TGTGCCAGCAGCACTACAGGGCAGTATGGCTACACCTTC.

This clone was detected once. The V and J genes are TRBV3-1 (or the pseudogene TRBV3-2) and TRBJ1-1, with D uncertain. This CDR3 is built from 15 residues. The germline V gene has CDR1 LGHDT and CDR2 YNNKEL (reference sequence). Trimming took 2 bases from V and 0 from J, leaving 10 bases between them. As DNA, the CDR3 is TGTGCCAGCAGCCAACCCGGGCTGCTGAACACTGAAGCTTTCTTT. Encoded protein: CASSQPGLLNTEAFF.

CDR3 DNA: TGTGCCAGCAGCCCAGGTTTGGGGGGCACCGGGGAGCTGTTTTTT. It encodes CASSPGLGGTGELFF. This rearrangement joins TRBV11-2 to TRBJ2-2, with D perhaps matching TRBD2 (6 bases). The V end lost 5 bases, the J end lost 4 bases, and 14 bases lay between the germline ends. This CDR3 comprises 15 residues. CDR1 and CDR2 from the germline V gene are SGHAT and FQNNGV.

The chain has TRBV30 and TRBJ1-6, with D possibly being TRBD1 (5 bases). This CDR3 has 12 amino acids. In germline, CDR1 is GTSNPN, CDR2 SVGIG (reference sequence). V was trimmed by 3 bases and J by 9 bases, leaving 9 bases between them. The DNA for the CDR3 is TGTGCCTGGAGGGGAAGGGGTTCACCCCTCCACTTT. This gives the protein CAWRGRGSPLHF.

The chain carries TRBV7-6 and TRBJ2-7; TRBD1 aligns across 9 bases. Germline CDR1 reads SGHVS; CDR2 reads FNYEAQ. J was trimmed by 2 bases and V by 2 bases; bases with no gene match: 4. This CDR3 has 15 amino acids. CDR3 loop: CASSLLGTGTYEQYF. In DNA, the CDR3 is TGTGCCAGCAGCTTACTCGGGACAGGGACCTACGAGCAGTACTTC.

J is TRBJ2-7 and V is TRBV30; 7 nucleotides match TRBD2. J lost 2 bases, V lost 7 bases, and 8 bases had no gene match. Germline V gene lookup returns CDR1 GTSNPN and CDR2 SVGIG (reference sequence). CDR3 length: 13 amino acids. Here the CDR3 DNA reads TGTGCCTCAAAAGGGCTAGCGGCCTACGAGCAGTACTTC. Translated: CASKGLAAYEQYF.

This chain connects TRBV2 to TRBJ1-5; tentative D call: TRBD1 (6 bases). The CDR3 sequence is 14 residues long. Per germline, CDR1 SNHLY and CDR2 FYNNEI. Trimming pared 8 bases from V and 4 bases from J, leaving 15 bases between. The DNA of the CDR3 is TGTGCCAGCCAACCCGGGGACAAAAATCAGCCCCAGCATTTT. Translating gives CASQPGDKNQPQHF.

The chain couples TRBV27 to TRBJ2-1; TRBD1 matches 7 bases. CDR1 is MNHEY, CDR2 SMNVEV, per germline (reference sequence). The CDR3 loop spans 13 amino acids. J lost 5 bases, V lost 5 bases, and 3 bases had no gene match. CDR3 in amino acids: CASSRQGHNEQFF. As DNA, the CDR3 is TGTGCCAGCAGTAGACAGGGTCACAATGAGCAGTTCTTC.

The CDR3 protein is CASSQKSRDQNTEAFF. Here the CDR3 DNA reads TGCGCCAGCAGCCAAAAATCCAGGGACCAGAACACTGAAGCTTTCTTT. V is TRBV4-1 and J is TRBJ1-1; TRBD1 is a possible D gene (5 bases). Trimming took 2 bases from V and 1 from J, leaving 14 bases between them. The CDR3 is 16 residues long. CDR1 is MGHRA, CDR2 YSYEKL, per germline.

This chain connects TRBV7-8 to TRBJ2-7; tentatively, D is TRBD2 (7 bases). With 8 bases removed from V and 0 bases from J, the gap between germline ends came to 20 bases. The CDR3 totals 16 residues. Germline CDR1 is SGHVS and CDR2 is FQNEAQ. The CDR3 protein is CASETTGGPSSYEQYF. CDR3 DNA sequence: TGTGCCAGCGAAACTACGGGGGGCCCCAGCTCCTACGAGCAGTACTTC.

The chain uses TRBV4-2 and TRBJ2-7; no firm D call. The length of the CDR3 is 15 residues. V lost 0 bases and J lost 3, with 12 bases in between. CDR1 and CDR2 (germline): LGHNA, YNFKEQ. The CDR3 sequence: CASSQDGTTNYEQYF. In nucleotides, the CDR3 is TGTGCCAGCAGCCAAGATGGCACGACCAACTACGAGCAGTACTTC.

The J gene is TRBJ2-2, the V gene TRBV29-1; tentatively, D is TRBD1 (5 bases). V lost 3 bases to trimming and J lost 7 bases, with 12 bases between them. CDR1 is SQVTM, CDR2 ANQGSEA, per germline. The CDR3 has 13 amino acids. CDR3 bases: TGCAGCGTTGACCAGGGATCGGTCGGGGAGCTGTTTTTT. Translating it yields CSVDQGSVGELFF.

The CDR3 reads CASSSGQGAETQYF. CDR3 nucleotides: TGTGCCAGCAGCTCGGGACAGGGGGCAGAGACCCAGTACTTC. The J gene is TRBJ2-5, the V gene TRBV5-6; TRBD1 matches 12 bases. Germline V gives CDR1 SGHDT, CDR2 YYEEEE. This CDR3 contains 14 residues. Trimming at V came to 3 bases and at J to 4 bases, leaving 1 base not matched to a gene.